This entry lists 32 T cell receptor beta chains sequenced from one sample in a study of response to subunit inactivated influenza vaccine. TCRdb re-analysed the RT-PCR reads in MiXCR, keeping a single row per CDR3 protein. The sample holds under 500,000 distinct CDR3 sequences; approximately 9.9% are singletons and the top ten take around 12%. This specimen was PBMCs from blood, taken roughly 45 days after vaccination. These TCRs come from a man in his fifties or sixties who received an inactivated influenza vaccine.

This sequence joins TRBV5-1 and TRBJ2-1; no definite D call. Trimming removed 2 bases from V and 0 bases from J, with 18 bases in between. Germline-derived CDR1 and CDR2 are SGHRS and YFSETQ. The CDR3 consists of 18 residues. CDR3: CASSLVPPLHGSYNEQFF. The CDR3 DNA sequence: TGCGCCAGCAGCTTAGTGCCTCCCCTCCATGGCTCCTACAATGAGCAGTTCTTC.

There are a few counts of this clonotype. The chain is built from TRBV7-8 and TRBJ1-6; D remains ambiguous. CDR1 SGHVS and CDR2 FQNEAQ come from the germline V gene. The CDR3 sequence is 19 residues long. Trimming removed 3 bases at V and 7 bases at J, with 25 bases between. The CDR3 reads CASSFLERPSITQNSPLHF. The DNA of the CDR3 is TGTGCCAGCAGCTTCCTTGAGAGACCGAGCATTACACAAAATTCACCCCTCCACTTT. Supplemented by reference TRBV7-8 and TRBJ1-6, the full variable domain reads GAGVSQSPRYKVAKRGQDVALRCDPISGHVSLFWYQQALGQGPEFLTYFQNEAQLDKSGLPSDRFFAERPEGSVSTLKIQRTQQEDSAVYLCASSFLERPSITQNSPLHFGNGTRLTVT.

This clonotype was picked up a small number of times. The chain combines TRBV20-1 with TRBJ2-7; 10 nucleotides align to TRBD2. The J segment lost 7 bases and the V segment lost 0 bases, leaving 6 bases of the junction unmatched. CDR3 length: 14 amino acids. Germline V gene lookup returns CDR1 DFQATT and CDR2 SNEGSKA (reference sequence). CDR3 sequence reads: CSARESGGAEEQYF. Here the CDR3 DNA reads TGCAGTGCTAGAGAGAGCGGGGGGGCTGAAGAGCAGTACTTC.

Only a few counts were recorded for this clonotype. The chain employs TRBV29-1 and TRBJ1-1; D remains unclear. CDR3 size: 15 residues. Trimming took 4 bases from V and 4 from J, leaving 19 bases between them. CDR1 SQVTM and CDR2 ANQGSEA come from the germline V gene. CDR3 amino acids: CSVGEWEFSVTEAFF. In DNA, the CDR3 is TGCAGCGTTGGGGAGTGGGAGTTCTCGGTCACTGAAGCTTTCTTT.

The V and J genes are TRBV6-1 and TRBJ2-1; 9 positions agree with TRBD1. Germline CDR1 and CDR2: MNHNS and SASEGT. The CDR3 covers 18 residues. V lost 6 bases and J lost 4; bases outside the gene matches: 16. The CDR3 nucleotides are TGTGCCAGCAGCTCCGGGACAGGGCAAGGAGACAGGTACAATGAGCAGTTCTTC. As protein: CASSSGTGQGDRYNEQFF.

This clonotype was seen at least ten times. V gene TRBV6-2 or TRBV6-3 combines with J gene TRBJ2-2; 13 bases align to TRBD2. V trimming: 0 bases; J trimming: 0 bases; junction bases outside the gene matches: 4. The germline gives CDR1 MNHEY, CDR2 SVGEGT. The CDR3 contains 19 residues. The CDR3 DNA follows: TGTGCCAGCAGTTACTCGCTACTAGCGGGAGGGTCGAACACCGGGGAGCTGTTTTTT. It specifies CASSYSLLAGGSNTGELFF.

The V and J genes are TRBV12-3 or TRBV12-4 and TRBJ1-5; D perhaps matches TRBD1 (5 bases). The CDR3 loop spans 15 amino acids. V gave up 3 bases and J gave up 0 bases, with 9 bases separating them. The CDR3 coding sequence is TGTGCCAGCAGTTTTCAGGGAAATAGCAATCAGCCCCAGCATTTT. Residues: CASSFQGNSNQPQHF.

This clonotype was picked up many times. This chain links TRBV5-5 with TRBJ2-7; 7 nucleotides agree with TRBD1. The CDR3 loop spans 13 amino acids. The V gene's germline CDR1 is SGHKS and CDR2 YYEKEE (reference sequence). Germline trimming cut 5 bases from V and 2 bases from J; bases unmatched to any gene: 4. CDR3 amino acids: CASSWTGTYEQYF. The CDR3 DNA reads TGTGCCAGCAGTTGGACAGGTACCTACGAGCAGTACTTC.

This clonotype has ten or more counts. The rearrangement joins TRBV29-1 to TRBJ2-3; D gene ambiguous. The CDR3 contains 12 residues. Trimming removed 6 bases from V and 0 bases from J, with 7 bases in between. Germline CDR1 is SQVTM and CDR2 is ANQGSEA. CDR3: CSVHPSTDTQYF. DNA of the CDR3: TGCAGCGTGCACCCGAGCACAGATACGCAGTATTTT.

This clonotype was seen a handful of times. The chain uses TRBV29-1 and TRBJ2-3, with D unresolved. The CDR3 is made up of 14 amino acids. V was clipped by 1 base and J by 0 bases, with 8 bases between them. Looked up from germline, CDR1 is SQVTM and CDR2 is ANQGSEA. The CDR3 coding sequence is TGCAGCGTTGAAGGCAGGCTAAGCACAGATACGCAGTATTTT. Its translation is CSVEGRLSTDTQYF.

This clonotype has ten or more counts. V and J are TRBV5-1 and TRBJ1-6; D remains ambiguous. The CDR3 has 14 residues. V was cut by 0 bases and J by 7 bases, with 8 bases left in between. Germline loops: CDR1 SGHRS, CDR2 YFSETQ. CDR3 protein: CASSLGGINSPLHF. In DNA, the CDR3 is TGCGCCAGCAGCTTGGGAGGGATCAATTCACCCCTCCACTTT.

This clonotype was seen more than once but under ten times. V gene TRBV27 combines with J gene TRBJ2-7; D gene ambiguous. Germline CDR1 is MNHEY and CDR2 is SMNVEV (reference sequence). CDR3 length: 15 amino acids. V lost 6 bases to trimming and J lost 0 bases, with 15 bases between them. CDR3 loop: CASSSSRGNSYEQYF. CDR3 nucleotides: TGTGCCAGCAGCTCCTCCCGAGGCAACTCCTACGAGCAGTACTTC.

This clonotype appeared a single time. The chain recombines TRBV4-1 with TRBJ2-7; possible D gene TRBD2, 5 bases. Germline CDR1 MGHRA, CDR2 YSYEKL. V was trimmed by 1 base and J by 3 bases, leaving 10 bases between them. CDR3 size: 14 residues. The CDR3 DNA follows: TGCGCCAGCAGCCAAGGTGAGGGCGACTACGAGCAGTACTTC. Encoded protein: CASSQGEGDYEQYF.

This clonotype occurred a few times. The chain couples TRBV7-2 to TRBJ1-4; no reliable D call. Germline V gives CDR1 SGHTA, CDR2 FQGNSA. The CDR3 extends over 17 amino acids. Trimming pared 0 bases from V and 2 bases from J, leaving 13 bases between. The CDR3 protein is CASSLAPLGGTNEKLFF. As DNA, the CDR3 is TGTGCCAGCAGCTTAGCGCCCCTTGGAGGGACTAATGAAAAACTGTTTTTT.

This rearrangement joins TRBV3-1 to TRBJ2-7, with TRBD2 as a possible D gene (6 bases). Trimming shortened V by 1 base and J by 7 bases, and 23 bases separated the two germline ends. The CDR3 sequence is 17 residues long. CDR1 LGHDT and CDR2 YNNKEL come from the germline V gene (reference sequence). The CDR3 DNA reads as TGTGCCAGCAGCCAAGGGTTGGGACTTCCCATATCATTGGAGCAGTACTTC. It encodes CASSQGLGLPISLEQYF.

V and J are TRBV28 and TRBJ2-5, with 13 positions matching TRBD2. The CDR3 contains 15 residues. Looked up from germline, CDR1 is MDHEN and CDR2 is SYDVKM. Trimming took 6 bases from V and 4 from J; bases not matched to a gene: 5. Here the CDR3 reads CASRPTSGRAETQYF. Here the CDR3 DNA reads TGTGCCAGCAGACCCACTAGCGGGAGGGCAGAGACCCAGTACTTC.

The rearrangement links TRBV10-3 to TRBJ2-3; possible D gene TRBD1, 5 bases. Per germline, CDR1 ENHRY and CDR2 SYGVKD. This CDR3 spans 16 amino acids. V lost 6 bases to trimming and J lost 0 bases, with 16 bases between them. CDR3 protein: CAIRQDLLSSTDTQYF. CDR3 DNA sequence: TGTGCCATCAGACAGGATTTGTTATCTAGCACAGATACGCAGTATTTT.

This clonotype came up many times. This rearrangement joins TRBV4-3 to TRBJ2-3; 10 nucleotides line up with TRBD2. CDR3 length: 16 residues. Germline CDR1 and CDR2: LGHNA and YSLEER. The trim removed 1 base at V and 2 bases at J, leaving 3 bases unmatched. CDR3: CASSQASGGYTDTQYF. The CDR3 nucleotides read TGCGCCAGCAGCCAAGCTAGCGGGGGATACACAGATACGCAGTATTTT.

Many counts were recorded for this clonotype. The chain is built from TRBV28 and TRBJ2-5; no clear D gene. CDR3 length: 11 residues. Looked up from germline, CDR1 is MDHEN and CDR2 is SYDVKM. V was trimmed by 6 bases and J by 4 bases, leaving 6 bases between them. CDR3 sequence reads: CASRILETQYF. Here the CDR3 DNA reads TGTGCCAGCAGGATCCTAGAGACCCAGTACTTC.

This clonotype was observed many times. The CDR3 protein is CASSASSTDTQYF. The CDR3 bases are TGTGCCAGCAGCGCTTCTAGCACAGATACGCAGTATTTT. V and J are TRBV5-6 and TRBJ2-3; D gene unclear. V lost 4 bases to trimming and J lost 0 bases, with 6 bases between them. The V gene's germline CDR1 is SGHDT and CDR2 YYEEEE. This CDR3 spans 13 amino acids. The full variable domain, rest sourced from reference TRBV5-6 and TRBJ2-3, is DAGVTQSPTHLIKTRGQQVTLRCSPKSGHDTVSWYQQALGQGPQFIFQYYEEEERQRGNFPDRFSGHQFPNYSSELNVNALLLGDSALYLCASSASSTDTQYFGPGTRLTVL.

There are many counts of this clonotype. The chain joins TRBV29-1 to TRBJ2-1; the match to TRBD2 covers 8 bases. Germline V gives CDR1 SQVTM, CDR2 ANQGSEA. The CDR3 length is 15 residues. J gave up 7 bases and V 0 bases, and 8 bases lay outside the gene matches. The CDR3 here is CSVEDSAGGPNEQFF. The CDR3, as DNA: TGCAGCGTTGAAGATAGCGCGGGGGGCCCGAATGAGCAGTTCTTC.

The rearrangement uses TRBV12-3 or TRBV12-4 and TRBJ2-7; D unresolved. The CDR3 length is 15 residues. The ends were cut back, 6 bases at V and 0 bases at J, with 15 bases in the middle. The CDR3 protein is CASSQTPSGSYEQYF. In DNA form, the CDR3 reads TGTGCCAGCAGCCAAACACCCTCCGGCTCCTACGAGCAGTACTTC.

This clonotype appeared a few times. V gene TRBV5-1 combines with J gene TRBJ2-7; 8 bases agree with TRBD1. Trimming at V came to 4 bases and at J to 4 bases, leaving 10 bases not matched to a gene. This CDR3 contains 15 residues. Germline lookup yields CDR1 SGHRS and CDR2 YFSETQ. This chain's CDR3 is CASSPKSGQGYEQYF. Written as DNA, the CDR3 is TGCGCCAGCAGCCCCAAGTCCGGACAGGGTTACGAGCAGTACTTC.

This clonotype has just a few counts. The chain is built from TRBV12-3 or TRBV12-4 and TRBJ2-1, with D possibly matching TRBD2 (5 bases). The germline V and J ends were trimmed by 5 bases and 7 bases, with 12 bases remaining between them. The CDR3 is 13 residues long. The CDR3 DNA is TGTGCCAGCAGTCCGGGGAATCCAAATGAGCAGTTCTTC. Translation: CASSPGNPNEQFF.

This clonotype was counted ten times or more. The chain employs TRBV27 and TRBJ2-1; D could derive from TRBD1 or TRBD2 (5 bases each). Germline V lookup: CDR1 MNHEY, CDR2 SMNVEV (reference sequence). V was pared by 6 bases and J by 0 bases, with 18 bases between. This CDR3 has 17 amino acids. DNA for the CDR3: TGTGCCAGCAGCTTGTCCGGGGCCATCCGCTCCTACAATGAGCAGTTCTTC. It encodes CASSLSGAIRSYNEQFF.

This clonotype has more than one count but fewer than ten. The junction shows a germline mismatch at one end, possibly a read error. The gene calls are TRBV12-3 or TRBV12-4 and TRBJ2-1; TRBD2 aligns across 9 bases. This CDR3 has 13 amino acids. CDR3 nucleotide sequence: TGTGCCAGCAGTTTAGAGCTCCTGGCGGGGGGGATCTTC. It yields the protein CASSLELLAGGIF.

The chain uses TRBV5-6 and TRBJ2-6; D is uncertain. CDR3 length: 14 amino acids. Germline V CDR1 and CDR2: SGHDT, YYEEEE. Between the trimmed V and J ends, which lost 4 bases and 4 bases, there was a span of 9 bases. CDR3 coding DNA: TGTGCCAGCAGCGGCCCCCTCGGGGCCAACGTCCTGACTTTC. It encodes CASSGPLGANVLTF.

The V gene is TRBV5-1, the J gene TRBJ2-3; 8 nucleotides align to TRBD2. The V gene's germline CDR1 is SGHRS and CDR2 YFSETQ. This CDR3 region has 15 residues. The ends lost 2 bases at V and 5 bases at J; junction bases unmatched: 7. Here the CDR3 DNA reads TGCGCCAGCAGCTTTCAAGCGGGGGCGGGAGATACGCAGTATTTT. As protein: CASSFQAGAGDTQYF.

This clonotype occurred a few times. V is TRBV9 and J is TRBJ1-3; D call uncertain. Trimming removed 4 bases from V and 4 bases from J, with 12 bases in between. This CDR3 has 14 residues. Per germline, CDR1 SGDLS and CDR2 YYNGEE. The CDR3 loop reads CASSPTGGGNTIYF. The CDR3 DNA reads TGTGCCAGCAGCCCCACTGGCGGAGGAAACACCATATATTTT.

This clonotype was detected ten times or more. The chain uses TRBV2 and TRBJ1-2, with 7 bases lining up with TRBD1. Looked up from germline, CDR1 is SNHLY and CDR2 is FYNNEI. After removal of 4 bases from V and 4 bases from J, the junction contained 6 bases not matched to a gene. The CDR3 is 14 amino acids. The DNA of the CDR3 is TGTGCCAGCAGTGTACAGGGGTCCGGCTATGGCTACACCTTC. This encodes CASSVQGSGYGYTF. Variable domain in full (rest from reference TRBV2 and TRBJ1-2): EPEVTQTPSHQVTQMGQEVILRCVPISNHLYFYWYRQILGQKVEFLVSFYNNEISEKSEIFDDQFSVERPDGSNFTLKIRSTKLEDSAMYFCASSVQGSGYGYTFGSGTRLTVV.

The chain recombines TRBV7-2 with TRBJ2-7; TRBD1 aligns across 7 bases. From germline, CDR1 is SGHTA and CDR2 FQGNSA. This CDR3 contains 14 residues. V dropped 5 bases and J dropped 3; count of bases not matched to a gene: 7. DNA of the CDR3: TGTGCCAGCAGCCTAGGGGACAGCCACTACGAGCAGTACTTC. Protein product: CASSLGDSHYEQYF.

This chain uses TRBV5-6 with TRBJ1-6; weak D call: TRBD1 (6 bases). Trimming removed 4 bases from V and 4 bases from J, with 9 bases in between. From germline, CDR1 is SGHDT and CDR2 YYEEEE. The length of the CDR3 is 14 residues. The DNA of the CDR3 is TGTGCCAGCAGCCACAGGGTTTATAATTCACCCCTCCACTTT. It is translated as CASSHRVYNSPLHF. Using reference TRBV5-6 and TRBJ1-6 for the parts outside the CDR3, the full variable domain is DAGVTQSPTHLIKTRGQQVTLRCSPKSGHDTVSWYQQALGQGPQFIFQYYEEEERQRGNFPDRFSGHQFPNYSSELNVNALLLGDSALYLCASSHRVYNSPLHFGNGTRLTVT.